This TCR beta chain was observed in a study of T cells expressing NK-cell markers (dated by TCRdb to between 2020 and 2021). General notes on the study: TCR beta-chain repertoires were profiled in sorted CD3+CD56+NKG2C+, CD3+CD56+NKG2C- and CD3+CD56-NKG2C+ T-cell subsets from roughly eight donors. Seven of the eight sequenced donors were HCMV-seropositive and one was HCMV-seronegative. Randomly selected healthy volunteers, three men and five women, were used as the eight sequenced donors. Illumina HiSeq 2000/2500, MiSeq or NextSeq was used to sequence libraries as 2 x 150 bp reads. Broader findings and caveats from the paper: Those dominant clonotypes were again the most abundant among CD3+CD56-NKG2C+ cells in a few donors, at roughly 25-65%. For six donors, the dominant CD3+CD56+NKG2C+ clonotypes were among the top 10 CD8+ clonotypes and accounted for about 1.0-7.5% of CD8+ T cells. Whether the expanded NKG2C-expressing T cell clones were specific for HCMV antigens was left unclear.

A word on this clonotype: The clone's antigen remains unknown.

There are 11 amino acids in the CDR3, from cysteine to phenylalanine inclusive. No coding sequence is recorded. For CDR1 and CDR2, the germline V gene (reference sequence) lists DFQATT and SNEGSKA. HCMV serostatus was determined by detecting HCMV-specific IgG in serum with a commercial ELISA kit. Peripheral blood mononuclear cells were isolated from blood by Ficoll density gradient centrifugation. Instrument used: Illumina HiSeq 2000. TCR beta cDNA libraries were made by 5'RACE template switching that added a universal primer site and unique molecular identifiers. cDNA synthesis was primed from the TCR beta constant segment, followed by two successive PCR amplification steps. As for how the authors treated the data: MIGEC handled demultiplexing of the reads and grouping by UMI, while MiTCR was used to assemble and quantify clonotypes. Only TCR cDNA sequences supported by at least two reads were kept to exclude erroneous sequences. Downstream repertoire analysis used the tcR package, and clonotypes were matched across fractions by CDR3 nucleotide sequence plus V segment. VDJmatch was used to annotate antigen specificity against VDJdb, with one amino acid substitution in CDR3 allowed. Reads reprocessed by TCRdb are summarized as one entry per CDR3 protein sequence, and DNA is absent. The V and J calls and clone size come from TCRdb's table, not from the authors' own analysis. In this sample's table one finds about 440,000 distinct CDR3 sequences. The ten largest clones capture 7.3% of the sample.

The specimen sequenced was blood T cells: a sorted CD56 or NKG2C T cell subset, CD4+ or CD8+ T cells, or bulk PBMC T cells (not recorded which). The TCR comes from a woman between 18 and 75 years old in good health. The rearranged chain carries TRBV20-1 and TRBJ1-5; TCRdb calls TRBD1, which cannot be checked without DNA. Here the CDR3 is given as CSASRDQPQHF.